A selection of T cell receptor beta chains follows, all from one sample in a study of blood T cell repertoires in COVID-19. The method was immunoSEQ multiplex PCR; TCRdb's version includes in-frame clones alone and lacks a portion of them. The data contain 100,000 to 150,000 clones, nearly 70% of them singletons. The sequencing input was peripheral blood. Every receptor here comes from a woman in her seventies with acute or convalescent COVID-19. CDR3s leave out the opening cysteine and the closing phenylalanine or tryptophan. The order of the fields is CDR3 length, J gene, V gene, CDR3 protein.

>13|TRBJ2-5|TRBV3-1/TRBV3-2
ASSPLLAGSETQY
>12|TRBJ1-1|TRBV9
ASSPRSEGTEAF
>13|TRBJ2-7|TRBV7-2
ASSLLAGGLGEQY
>15|TRBJ2-6|TRBV15
ATSRDKPGGPANVLT
>11|TRBJ1-5|TRBV19
ASSIQSNQPQH
>15|TRBJ2-2|TRBV3-1/TRBV3-2
ASSRTSGGAGTGELF
>11|TRBJ1-2|TRBV14
ASSQVFNYGYT
>14|TRBJ1-6|TRBV19
ASSTRDRGPNSPLH
>14|TRBJ2-3|TRBV4-1
ASSQGLAGREDTQY
>12|TRBJ1-1|TRBV5-1
ASSLGGMGTEAF
>16|TRBJ2-3|TRBV19
ASSIVGFGREVGDTQY
>14|TRBJ1-3|TRBV5-1
ASSLGSRQGGNTIY